This T cell receptor beta chain was identified in a study of blood T cell repertoires in COVID-19. Overall study context: Sites across the United States, Italy and Spain contributed samples from acute and convalescent COVID-19. PBMCs, B-cell-depleted T cells, or T cells provided the cDNA or gDNA that made up the material.

Repertoires were generated with immunoSEQ multiplex PCR, while TCRdb's copy carries only in-frame clones and drops some. The sample lists 95,000 to 110,000 clones; 84% were seen once. The source of this sequence is a man in his sixties with acute or convalescent COVID-19. Sequencing used peripheral blood.

The CDR3 reads CASKSTQGGTGELFF. As DNA, the CDR3 is TGTGCCAGCAAATCAACACAGGGAGGGACCGGGGAGCTGTTTTTT. The chain joins TRBV2 to TRBJ2-2, with D possibly TRBD2 on 7 matching bases. From germline, CDR1 is SNHLY and CDR2 FYNNEI. The V and J ends lost 7 bases and 5 bases respectively, with 17 bases between them. The CDR3 is 15 amino acids.